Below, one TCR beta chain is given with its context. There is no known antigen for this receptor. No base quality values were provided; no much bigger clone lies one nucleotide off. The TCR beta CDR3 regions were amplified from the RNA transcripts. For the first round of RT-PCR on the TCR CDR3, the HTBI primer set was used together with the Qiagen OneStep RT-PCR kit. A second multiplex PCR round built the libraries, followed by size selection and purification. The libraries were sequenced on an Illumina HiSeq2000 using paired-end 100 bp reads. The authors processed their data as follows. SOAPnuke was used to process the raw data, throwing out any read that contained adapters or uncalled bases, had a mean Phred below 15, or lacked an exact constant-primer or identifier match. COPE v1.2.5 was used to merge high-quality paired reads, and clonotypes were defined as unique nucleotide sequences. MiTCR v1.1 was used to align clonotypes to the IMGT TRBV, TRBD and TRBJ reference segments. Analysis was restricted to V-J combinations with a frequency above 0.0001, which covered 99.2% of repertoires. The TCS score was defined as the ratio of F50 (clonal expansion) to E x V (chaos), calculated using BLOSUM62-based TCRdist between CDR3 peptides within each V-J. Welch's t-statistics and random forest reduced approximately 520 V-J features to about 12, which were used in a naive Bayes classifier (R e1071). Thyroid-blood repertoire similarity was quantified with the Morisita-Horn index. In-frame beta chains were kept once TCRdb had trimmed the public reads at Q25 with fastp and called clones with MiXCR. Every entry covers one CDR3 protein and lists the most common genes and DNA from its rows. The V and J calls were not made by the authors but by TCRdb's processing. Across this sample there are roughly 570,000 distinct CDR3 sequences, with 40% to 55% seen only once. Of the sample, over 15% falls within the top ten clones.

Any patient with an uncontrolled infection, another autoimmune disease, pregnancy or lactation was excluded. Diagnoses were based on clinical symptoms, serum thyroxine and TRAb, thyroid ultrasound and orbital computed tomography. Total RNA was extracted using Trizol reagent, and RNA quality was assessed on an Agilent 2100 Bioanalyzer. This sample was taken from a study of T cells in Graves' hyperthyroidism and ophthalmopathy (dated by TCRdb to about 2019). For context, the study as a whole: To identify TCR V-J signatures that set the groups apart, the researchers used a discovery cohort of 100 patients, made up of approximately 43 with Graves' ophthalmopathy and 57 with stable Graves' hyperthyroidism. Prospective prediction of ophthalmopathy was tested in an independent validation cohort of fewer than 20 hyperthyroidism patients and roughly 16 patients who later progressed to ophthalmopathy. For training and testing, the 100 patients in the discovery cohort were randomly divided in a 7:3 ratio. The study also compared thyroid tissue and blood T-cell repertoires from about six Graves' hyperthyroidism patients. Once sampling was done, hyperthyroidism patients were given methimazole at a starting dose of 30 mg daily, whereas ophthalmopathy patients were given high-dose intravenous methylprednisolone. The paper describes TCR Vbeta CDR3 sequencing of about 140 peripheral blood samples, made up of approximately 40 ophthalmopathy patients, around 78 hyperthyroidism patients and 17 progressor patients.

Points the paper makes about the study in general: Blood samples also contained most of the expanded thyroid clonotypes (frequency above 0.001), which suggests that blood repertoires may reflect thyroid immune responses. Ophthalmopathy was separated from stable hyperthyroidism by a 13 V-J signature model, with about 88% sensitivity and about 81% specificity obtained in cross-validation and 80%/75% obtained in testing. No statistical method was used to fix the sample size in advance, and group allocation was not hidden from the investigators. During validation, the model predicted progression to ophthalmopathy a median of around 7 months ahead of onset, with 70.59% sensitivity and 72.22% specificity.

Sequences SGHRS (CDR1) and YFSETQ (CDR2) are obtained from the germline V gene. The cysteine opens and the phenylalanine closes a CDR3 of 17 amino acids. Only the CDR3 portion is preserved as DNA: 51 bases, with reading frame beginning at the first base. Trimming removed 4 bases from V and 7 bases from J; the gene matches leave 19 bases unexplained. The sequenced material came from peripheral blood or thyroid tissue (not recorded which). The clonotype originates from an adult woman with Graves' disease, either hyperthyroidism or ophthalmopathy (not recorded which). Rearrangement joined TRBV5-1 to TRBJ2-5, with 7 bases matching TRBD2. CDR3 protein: CASSRDVGEAGRGTQYF. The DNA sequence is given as TGCGCCAGCAGCAGGGACGTGGGGGAAGCGGGACGGGGGACCCAGTACTTC.